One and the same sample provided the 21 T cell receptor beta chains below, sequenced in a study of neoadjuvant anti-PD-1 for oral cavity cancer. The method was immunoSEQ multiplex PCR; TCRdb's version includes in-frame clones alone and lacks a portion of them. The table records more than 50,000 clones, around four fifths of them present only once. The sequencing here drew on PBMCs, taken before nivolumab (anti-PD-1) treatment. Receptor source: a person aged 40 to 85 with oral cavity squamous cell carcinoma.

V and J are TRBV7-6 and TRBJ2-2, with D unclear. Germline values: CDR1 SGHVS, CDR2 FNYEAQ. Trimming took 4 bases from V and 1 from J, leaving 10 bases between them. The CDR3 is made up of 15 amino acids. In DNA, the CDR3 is TGTGCCAGCAGCTCCAGCCGGCAGAACACCGGGGAGCTGTTTTTT. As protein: CASSSSRQNTGELFF.

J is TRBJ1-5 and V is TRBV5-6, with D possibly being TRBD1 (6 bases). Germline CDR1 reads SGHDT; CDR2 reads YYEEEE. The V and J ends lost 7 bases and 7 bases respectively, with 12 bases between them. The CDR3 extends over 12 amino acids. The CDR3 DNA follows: TGTGCCAGCGGGGGCTTCGGGCAGCCCCAGCATTTT. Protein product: CASGGFGQPQHF.

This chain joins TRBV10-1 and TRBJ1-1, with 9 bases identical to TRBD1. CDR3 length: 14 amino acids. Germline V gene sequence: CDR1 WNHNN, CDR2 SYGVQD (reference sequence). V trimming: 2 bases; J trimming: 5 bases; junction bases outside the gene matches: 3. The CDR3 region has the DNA TGCGCCAGCAGTGAGACAGGGGGCGGTACTGAAGCTTTCTTT. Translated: CASSETGGGTEAFF.

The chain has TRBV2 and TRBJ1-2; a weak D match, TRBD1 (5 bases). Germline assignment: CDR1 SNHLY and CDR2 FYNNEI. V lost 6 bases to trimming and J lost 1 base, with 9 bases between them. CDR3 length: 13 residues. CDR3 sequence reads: CASSLGGNYGYTF. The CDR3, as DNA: TGTGCCAGCAGCCTCGGGGGTAACTATGGCTACACCTTC.

The CDR3 reads CSVFKGYETQYF. In nucleotides, the CDR3 is TGCAGCGTTTTCAAGGGATACGAGACCCAGTACTTC. The V call is TRBV29-1, the J call TRBJ2-5, with D hard to call. Germline V gene sequence: CDR1 SQVTM, CDR2 ANQGSEA. This CDR3 comprises 12 residues. Trimming stripped 5 bases from V and 5 bases from J, with 12 bases between.

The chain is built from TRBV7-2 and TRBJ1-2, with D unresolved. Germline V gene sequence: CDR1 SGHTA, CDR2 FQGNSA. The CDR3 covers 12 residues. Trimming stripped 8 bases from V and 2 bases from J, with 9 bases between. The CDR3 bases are TGTGCCAGCTCCCCGATCAACTATGGCTACACCTTC. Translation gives CASSPINYGYTF.

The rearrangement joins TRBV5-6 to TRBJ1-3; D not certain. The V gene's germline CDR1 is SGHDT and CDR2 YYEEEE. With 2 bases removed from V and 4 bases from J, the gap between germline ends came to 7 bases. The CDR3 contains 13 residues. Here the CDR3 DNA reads TGTGCCAGCAGCTTTTGGGAAGGAAACACCATATATTTT. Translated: CASSFWEGNTIYF.

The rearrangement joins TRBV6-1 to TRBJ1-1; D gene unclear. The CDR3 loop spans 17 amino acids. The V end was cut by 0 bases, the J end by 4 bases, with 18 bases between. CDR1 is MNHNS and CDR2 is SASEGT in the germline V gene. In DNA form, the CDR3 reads TGTGCCAGCAGTGAAGCTGCCGGGGTCGGATTGGGCACTGAAGCTTTCTTT. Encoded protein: CASSEAAGVGLGTEAFF.

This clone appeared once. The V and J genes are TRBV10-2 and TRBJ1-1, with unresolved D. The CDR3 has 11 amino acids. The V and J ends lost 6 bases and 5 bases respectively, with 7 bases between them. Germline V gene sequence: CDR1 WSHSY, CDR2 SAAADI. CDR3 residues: CASSLGTEAFF. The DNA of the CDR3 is TGCGCCAGCAGCCTGGGAACTGAAGCTTTCTTT.

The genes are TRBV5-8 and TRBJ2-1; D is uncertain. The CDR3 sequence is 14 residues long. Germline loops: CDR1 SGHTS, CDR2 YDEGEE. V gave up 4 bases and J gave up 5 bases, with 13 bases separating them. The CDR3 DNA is TGTGCCAGCAGCACCTTAACTCTACACAATGAGCAGTTCTTC. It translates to CASSTLTLHNEQFF.

CDR3 sequence reads: CASSRDRSNQPQHF. The CDR3 bases are TGTGCCAGCAGTCGGGACAGAAGCAATCAGCCCCAGCATTTT. The chain employs TRBV6-1 and TRBJ1-5; 7 bases are shared with TRBD1. J lost 1 base, V lost 5 bases, and 2 bases had no gene match. The CDR3 runs 14 residues. Germline CDR1 is MNHNS and CDR2 is SASEGT.

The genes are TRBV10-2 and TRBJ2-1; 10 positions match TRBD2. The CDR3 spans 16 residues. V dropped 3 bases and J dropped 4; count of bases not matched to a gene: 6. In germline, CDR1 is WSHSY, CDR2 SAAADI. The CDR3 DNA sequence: TGCGCCAGCAGTGACCCAGCGGGGGGGACATACAATGAGCAGTTCTTC. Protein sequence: CASSDPAGGTYNEQFF.

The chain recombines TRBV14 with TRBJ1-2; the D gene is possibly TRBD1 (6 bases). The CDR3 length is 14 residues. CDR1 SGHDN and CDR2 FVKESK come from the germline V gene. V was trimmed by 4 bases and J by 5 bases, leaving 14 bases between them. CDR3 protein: CASSPIRGGYGYTF. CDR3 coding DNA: TGTGCCAGCAGCCCCATTAGAGGGGGTTATGGCTACACCTTC.

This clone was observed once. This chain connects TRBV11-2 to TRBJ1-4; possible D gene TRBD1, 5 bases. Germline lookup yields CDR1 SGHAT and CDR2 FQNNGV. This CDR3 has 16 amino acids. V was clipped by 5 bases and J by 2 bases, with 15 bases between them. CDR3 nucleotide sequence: TGTGCCAGCAGCCCCCGGTTCGCAGGGACTAATGAAAAACTGTTTTTT. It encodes CASSPRFAGTNEKLFF. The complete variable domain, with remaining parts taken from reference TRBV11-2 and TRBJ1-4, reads EAGVAQSPRYKIIEKRQSVAFWCNPISGHATLYWYQQILGQGPKLLIQFQNNGVVDDSQLPKDRFSAERLKGVDSTLKIQPAKLEDSAVYLCASSPRFAGTNEKLFFGSGTQLSVL.

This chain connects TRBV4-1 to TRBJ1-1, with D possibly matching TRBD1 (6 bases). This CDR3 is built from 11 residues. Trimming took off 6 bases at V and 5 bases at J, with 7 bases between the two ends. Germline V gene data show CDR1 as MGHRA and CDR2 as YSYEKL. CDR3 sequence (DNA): TGCGCCAGCAGTCAGGGGACTGAAGCTTTCTTT. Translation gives CASSQGTEAFF.

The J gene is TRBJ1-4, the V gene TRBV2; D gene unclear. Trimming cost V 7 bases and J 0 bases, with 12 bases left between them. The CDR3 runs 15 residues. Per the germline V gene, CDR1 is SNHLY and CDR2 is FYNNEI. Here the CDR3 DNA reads TGTGCCAGCATGGGTTCCCTAGCAACTAATGAAAAACTGTTTTTT. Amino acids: CASMGSLATNEKLFF.

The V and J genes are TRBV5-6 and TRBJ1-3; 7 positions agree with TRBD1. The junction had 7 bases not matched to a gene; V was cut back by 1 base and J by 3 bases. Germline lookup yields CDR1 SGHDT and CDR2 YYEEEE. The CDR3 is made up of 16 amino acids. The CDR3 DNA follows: TGTGCCAGCAGCTTGTTTCAGGGGGTTTATGGAAACACCATATATTTT. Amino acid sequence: CASSLFQGVYGNTIYF.

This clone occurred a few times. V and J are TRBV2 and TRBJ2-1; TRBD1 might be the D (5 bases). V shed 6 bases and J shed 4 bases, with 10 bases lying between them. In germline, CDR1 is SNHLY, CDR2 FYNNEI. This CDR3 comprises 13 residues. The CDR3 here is CASSSQGYNEQFF. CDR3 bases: TGTGCCAGCAGCTCTCAGGGTTACAATGAGCAGTTCTTC.

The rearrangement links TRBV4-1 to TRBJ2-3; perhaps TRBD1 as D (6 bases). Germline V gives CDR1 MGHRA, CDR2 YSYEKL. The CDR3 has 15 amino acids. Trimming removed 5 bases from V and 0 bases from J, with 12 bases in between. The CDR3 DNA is TGCGCCAGCAGCTTCTCGAGGGGGAGCACAGATACGCAGTATTTT. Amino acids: CASSFSRGSTDTQYF.

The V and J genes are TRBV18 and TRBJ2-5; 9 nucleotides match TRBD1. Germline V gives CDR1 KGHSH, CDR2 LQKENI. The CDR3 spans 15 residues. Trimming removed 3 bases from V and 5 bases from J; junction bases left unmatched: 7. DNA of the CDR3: TGTGCCAGCTCACCGAAAAGGACAGGGGCTGAGACCCAGTACTTC. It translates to CASSPKRTGAETQYF. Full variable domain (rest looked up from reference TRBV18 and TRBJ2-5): NAGVMQNPRHLVRRRGQEARLRCSPMKGHSHVYWYRQLPEEGLKFMVYLQKENIIDESGMPKERFSAEFPKEGPSILRIQQVVRGDSAAYFCASSPKRTGAETQYFGPGTRLLVL.

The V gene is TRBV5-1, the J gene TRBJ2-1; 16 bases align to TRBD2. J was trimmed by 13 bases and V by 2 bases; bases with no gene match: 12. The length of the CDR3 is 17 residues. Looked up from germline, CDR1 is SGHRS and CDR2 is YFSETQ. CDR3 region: CASSLELGTSGRVGQFF. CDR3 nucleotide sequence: TGCGCCAGCAGCTTAGAGTTAGGGACTAGCGGGAGGGTTGGACAGTTCTTC.